These 12 T cell receptor beta chains originate from one sample sequenced in a study of T cells in Graves' hyperthyroidism and ophthalmopathy. TCR beta CDR3 regions were amplified from RNA transcripts. A set of HTBI primers served as the primers for a first-round RT-PCR of the TCR CDR3. TCRdb passed the multiplex PCR reads through MiXCR, listing each CDR3 protein once. Of about 560,000 distinct CDR3 sequences detected, 46% appear once; the ten largest clones hold approximately 8.2%. Sequencing was done on a sample of peripheral blood or thyroid tissue (not recorded which). The receptors here all came from a woman younger than 30 with Graves' hyperthyroidism.

At least ten counts were recorded for this clonotype. The chain couples TRBV20-1 to TRBJ2-5; D perhaps matches TRBD1 (7 bases). The CDR3 has 12 residues. Germline V gene lookup returns CDR1 DFQATT and CDR2 SNEGSKA (reference sequence). CDR3 residues: CSAPTGRETQYF. DNA of the CDR3: TGCAGCGCTCCGACAGGGAGGGAGACCCAGTACTTC.

The V call is TRBV2, the J call TRBJ1-2; 9 nucleotides agree with TRBD1. The ends lost 6 bases at V and 0 bases at J; junction bases unmatched: 8. The germline CDR1 and CDR2 sequences are SNHLY and FYNNEI. There are 16 residues in the CDR3. CDR3 DNA: TGTGCCAGCAGCCGTGGCGGGACAGGGCCTAACTATGGCTACACCTTC. As protein: CASSRGGTGPNYGYTF.

A few counts support this clonotype. This chain uses TRBV2 with TRBJ2-7; D possibly matches TRBD1 or TRBD2 (6 bases each). The germline V gene encodes CDR1 SNHLY and CDR2 FYNNEI. The CDR3 length is 14 residues. Trimming shortened V by 2 bases and J by 6 bases, and 14 bases separated the two germline ends. The chain's CDR3 is CASSEIGGRSEQYF. CDR3 DNA sequence: TGTGCCAGCAGTGAAATTGGGGGGCGAAGCGAGCAGTACTTC. Full variable domain (rest looked up from reference TRBV2 and TRBJ2-7): EPEVTQTPSHQVTQMGQEVILRCVPISNHLYFYWYRQILGQKVEFLVSFYNNEISEKSEIFDDQFSVERPDGSNFTLKIRSTKLEDSAMYFCASSEIGGRSEQYFGPGTRLTVT.

V usage is TRBV29-1 and J usage is TRBJ1-1, with 10 bases matching TRBD1. The V gene end was trimmed by 7 bases and the J gene end by 6 bases; junction bases not matched to a gene: 8. Germline V gene lookup returns CDR1 SQVTM and CDR2 ANQGSEA. CDR3 length: 13 amino acids. The CDR3 DNA sequence: TGCAGCGGTGGACAGGGGGAAGACCCTGAAGCTTTCTTT. Protein product: CSGGQGEDPEAFF.

Remarks on this clonotype: Possible read error: a much larger clone is one base away. The chain is built from TRBV29-1 and TRBJ1-1; the D gene is possibly TRBD1 (6 bases). The CDR3 loop spans 14 amino acids. Germline CDR1 SQVTM, CDR2 ANQGSEA. The CDR3: CTVPNRVMNTEAFF. CDR3 nucleotides: TGCACCGTTCCTAACAGGGTGATGAACACTGAAGCTTTCTTT.

This clonotype was seen a single time. The chain carries TRBV2 and TRBJ1-6, with D perhaps matching TRBD1 (5 bases). The germline V gene has CDR1 SNHLY and CDR2 FYNNEI. This CDR3 comprises 12 residues. Trimming removed 6 bases at V and 13 bases at J, with 13 bases between. This CDR3 is CASRRDSAPLHF. CDR3 bases: TGTGCCAGCAGGCGGGACTCCGCTCCCCTCCACTTT.

This clonotype was counted only a few times. The chain couples TRBV12-3 or TRBV12-4 to TRBJ1-2, with D possibly being TRBD1 (5 bases). This CDR3 comprises 12 residues. The chain's CDR3 is CASGQGSAGYTF. CDR3 in DNA: TGTGCTAGTGGACAAGGGTCGGCTGGCTACACCTTC.

The J gene is TRBJ1-4, the V gene TRBV12-3 or TRBV12-4; unclear D gene. This CDR3 region has 14 residues. V was cut by 3 bases and J by 4 bases, with 9 bases left in between. CDR3 amino acids: CASSFQGDNEKLFF. The DNA for the CDR3 is TGTGCCAGCAGTTTCCAAGGAGATAATGAAAAACTGTTTTTT.

This clonotype was detected only a few times. This chain joins TRBV5-6 and TRBJ2-5; maybe TRBD2 (6 bases). V lost 5 bases to trimming and J lost 6 bases, with 17 bases between them. CDR1 and CDR2 from the germline V gene are SGHDT and YYEEEE. This CDR3 has 14 amino acids. CDR3 DNA: TGTGCCAGCAGTCAGTTACTAGCCGGGAAGACCCAGTACTTC. It yields the protein CASSQLLAGKTQYF.

This clonotype was counted between two and nine times. CDR3 amino acids: CASNHRGMNTEAFF. As DNA, the CDR3 is TGTGCCAGCAACCACAGGGGAATGAACACTGAAGCTTTCTTT. V usage is TRBV12-3 or TRBV12-4 and J usage is TRBJ1-1; 7 bases map to TRBD1. This CDR3 is 14 amino acids long. The trim removed 7 bases at V and 0 bases at J, leaving 5 bases unmatched.

This CDR3 reads CSATPGYTF. The DNA of the CDR3 is TGCAGTGCTACTCCCGGCTACACCTTC. V gene TRBV20-1 combines with J gene TRBJ1-2, with no clear D. The germline V gene encodes CDR1 DFQATT and CDR2 SNEGSKA (reference sequence). The CDR3 has 9 amino acids. The V end was cut by 4 bases, the J end by 8 bases, with 5 bases between.

This clonotype was found a few times. The genes are TRBV7-2 and TRBJ1-2; 7 bases match TRBD1. The V gene end was trimmed by 1 base and the J gene end by 7 bases; junction bases not matched to a gene: 9. Germline CDR1 SGHTA, CDR2 FQGNSA. This CDR3 has 15 residues. The CDR3 coding sequence is TGTGCCAGCAGCTTAGGGCAGGGGGAGTATTCTGGCTACACCTTC. This codes for CASSLGQGEYSGYTF.